Shown below are 7 T cell receptor beta chains from a single sample sequenced in a study of T cell responses to AZD1222 COVID-19 vaccine. TCRdb's table, derived via immunoSEQ multiplex PCR, lists solely in-frame clones and lacks some. The data contain 40,000 to 55,000 clones, roughly 90% of them seen just once; the ten biggest clones take up around 1.1%. The sample in question was peripheral blood, obtained 28 days after the second AZD1222 dose. These receptors came from an adult who received the AZD1222 COVID-19 vaccine.

The V gene is TRBV6-5, the J gene TRBJ2-5, with D tentatively TRBD2 (7 bases). In germline, CDR1 is MNHEY, CDR2 SVGAGI. Trimming took 4 bases from V and 5 from J, leaving 11 bases between them. The CDR3 is made up of 13 amino acids. CDR3 in amino acids: CASSWGGLETQYF. The CDR3 DNA sequence: TGTGCCAGCAGTTGGGGGGGGCTGGAGACCCAGTACTTC.

The rearrangement uses TRBV11-2 and TRBJ2-1; TRBD2 matches 8 bases. CDR3 length: 14 amino acids. Germline CDR1 is SGHAT and CDR2 is FQNNGV. Trimming took 1 base from V and 9 from J; bases not matched to a gene: 5. CDR3 sequence (DNA): TGTGCCAGCAGCTTAGTTGGCGGGAGGACTGAGCAGTTCTTC. Residues: CASSLVGGRTEQFF.

V gene TRBV19 combines with J gene TRBJ1-5, with 8 bases aligning to TRBD1. The CDR3 is 14 amino acids. The junction had 7 bases not matched to a gene; V was cut back by 5 bases and J by 7 bases. The V gene's germline CDR1 is LNHDA and CDR2 SQIVND (reference sequence). CDR3 DNA sequence: TGTGCCAGTAGTCTAAGACAGGGGAAACAGCCCCAGCATTTT. As protein: CASSLRQGKQPQHF. The complete variable domain, with remaining parts taken from reference TRBV19 and TRBJ1-5, reads DGGITQSPKYLFRKEGQNVTLSCEQNLNHDAMYWYRQDPGQGLRLIYYSQIVNDFQKGDIAEGYSVSREKKESFPLTVTSAQKNPTAFYLCASSLRQGKQPQHFGDGTRLSIL.

V gene TRBV27 combines with J gene TRBJ2-1; 15 nucleotides agree with TRBD2. CDR1 MNHEY and CDR2 SMNVEV come from the germline V gene (reference sequence). This CDR3 has 15 residues. After removal of 4 bases from V and 9 bases from J, the junction contained 4 bases not matched to a gene. The CDR3 DNA follows: TGTGCCAGCAGTTCCTTGGGACTAGCGGGAGGTGAGCAGTTCTTC. This codes for CASSSLGLAGGEQFF.

The chain joins TRBV7-2 to TRBJ1-4; TRBD1 is a possible D gene (5 bases). The CDR3 loop spans 15 amino acids. Germline CDR1 is SGHTA and CDR2 is FQGNSA. The V end was cut by 6 bases, the J end by 7 bases, with 18 bases between. For the CDR3, the DNA is TGTGCCAGCAGTTACCCGGGGGAGGGTAGTGAAAAACTGTTTTTT. Its translation: CASSYPGEGSEKLFF.

The V gene is TRBV4-2, the J gene TRBJ2-7; 8 positions match TRBD2. CDR3 length equals 14 residues. Germline CDR1 and CDR2: LGHNA and YNFKEQ. After removal of 2 bases from V and 4 bases from J, the junction contained 4 bases not matched to a gene. CDR3 region: CASSQTLAAYEQYF. CDR3 nucleotide sequence: TGTGCCAGCAGCCAAACACTAGCGGCATACGAGCAGTACTTC.

The chain combines TRBV28 with TRBJ1-2; D uncertain. CDR1 is MDHEN, CDR2 SYDVKM, per germline. V lost 4 bases and J lost 4, with 13 bases in between. This CDR3 has 14 amino acids. DNA of the CDR3: TGTGCCAGCAGTTCCCCCGCGTTTACCTATGGCTACACCTTC. It is translated as CASSSPAFTYGYTF.